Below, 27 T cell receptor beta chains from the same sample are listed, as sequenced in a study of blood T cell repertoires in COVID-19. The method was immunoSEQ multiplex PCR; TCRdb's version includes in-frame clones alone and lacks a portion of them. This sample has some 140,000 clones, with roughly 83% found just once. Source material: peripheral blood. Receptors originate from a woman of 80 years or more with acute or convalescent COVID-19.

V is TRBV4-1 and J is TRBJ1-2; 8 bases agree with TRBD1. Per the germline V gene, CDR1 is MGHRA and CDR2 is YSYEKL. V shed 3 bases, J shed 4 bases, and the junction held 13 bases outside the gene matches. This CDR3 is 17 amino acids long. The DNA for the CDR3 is TGCGCCAGCAGCCAGAGGACAGGGTTTGGGGCCTTCTATGGCTACACCTTC. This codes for CASSQRTGFGAFYGYTF.

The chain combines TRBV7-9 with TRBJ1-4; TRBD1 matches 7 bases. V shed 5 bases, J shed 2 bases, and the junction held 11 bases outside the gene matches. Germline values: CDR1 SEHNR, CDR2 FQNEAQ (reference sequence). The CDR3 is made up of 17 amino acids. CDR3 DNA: TGTGCCAGCAGCCCAACCAGACAGGGAGGCACTAATGAAAAACTGTTTTTT. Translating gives CASSPTRQGGTNEKLFF.

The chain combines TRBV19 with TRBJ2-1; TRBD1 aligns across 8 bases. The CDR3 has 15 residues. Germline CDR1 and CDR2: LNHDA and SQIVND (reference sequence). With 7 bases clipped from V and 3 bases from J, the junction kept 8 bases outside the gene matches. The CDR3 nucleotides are TGTGCCAGTAAGCGGGCCGGACAGGGCTACAATGAGCAGTTCTTC. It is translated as CASKRAGQGYNEQFF.

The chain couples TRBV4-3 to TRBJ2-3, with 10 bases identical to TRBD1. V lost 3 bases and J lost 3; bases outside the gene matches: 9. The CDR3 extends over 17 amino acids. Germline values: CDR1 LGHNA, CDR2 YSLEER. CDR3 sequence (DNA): TGCGCCAGCAGCCACCGCTACGGGGGACAGGGGACAGATACGCAGTATTTT. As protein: CASSHRYGGQGTDTQYF.

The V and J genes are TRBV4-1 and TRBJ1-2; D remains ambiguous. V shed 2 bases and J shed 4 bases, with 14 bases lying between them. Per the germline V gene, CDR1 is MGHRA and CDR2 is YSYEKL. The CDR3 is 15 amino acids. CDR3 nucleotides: TGCGCCAGCAGCCAAAACGATGCGGCGGTCTATGGCTACACCTTC. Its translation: CASSQNDAAVYGYTF.

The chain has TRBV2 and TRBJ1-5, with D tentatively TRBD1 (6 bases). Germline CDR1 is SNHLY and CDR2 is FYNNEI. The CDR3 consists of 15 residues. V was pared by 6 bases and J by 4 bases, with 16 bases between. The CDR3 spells CASRQGDKPNQPQHF. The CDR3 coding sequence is TGTGCCAGCAGGCAAGGGGACAAACCTAATCAGCCCCAGCATTTT.

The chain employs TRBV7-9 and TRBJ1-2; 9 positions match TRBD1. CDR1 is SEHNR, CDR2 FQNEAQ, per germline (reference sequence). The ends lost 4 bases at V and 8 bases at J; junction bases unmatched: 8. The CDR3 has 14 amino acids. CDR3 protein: CASSWDRDWEGYTF. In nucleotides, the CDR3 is TGTGCCAGCAGCTGGGACAGGGATTGGGAAGGCTACACCTTC.

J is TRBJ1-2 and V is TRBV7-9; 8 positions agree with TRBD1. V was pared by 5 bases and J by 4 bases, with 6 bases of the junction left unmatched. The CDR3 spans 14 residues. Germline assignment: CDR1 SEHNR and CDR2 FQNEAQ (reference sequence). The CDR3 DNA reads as TGTGCCAGCAGCCTGTCAACAGGGGGCTATGGCTACACCTTC. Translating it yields CASSLSTGGYGYTF.

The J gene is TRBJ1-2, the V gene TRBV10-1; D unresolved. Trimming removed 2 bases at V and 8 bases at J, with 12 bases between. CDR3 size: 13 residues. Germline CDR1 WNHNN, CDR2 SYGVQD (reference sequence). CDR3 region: CASSETRSGGYTF. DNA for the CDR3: TGCGCCAGCAGTGAGACACGGTCGGGAGGCTACACCTTC.

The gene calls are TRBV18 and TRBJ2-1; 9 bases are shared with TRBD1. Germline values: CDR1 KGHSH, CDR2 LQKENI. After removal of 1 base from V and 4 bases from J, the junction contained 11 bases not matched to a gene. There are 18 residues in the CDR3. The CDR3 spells CASSPLQTGGAGYNEQFF. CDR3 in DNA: TGTGCCAGCTCACCACTACAAACAGGGGGCGCTGGTTACAATGAGCAGTTCTTC.

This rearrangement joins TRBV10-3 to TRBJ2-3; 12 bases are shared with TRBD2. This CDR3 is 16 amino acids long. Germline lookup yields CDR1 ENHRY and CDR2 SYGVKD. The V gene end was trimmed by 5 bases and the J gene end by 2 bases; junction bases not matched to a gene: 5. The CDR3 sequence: CAISLLAGGLTDTQYF. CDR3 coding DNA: TGTGCCATCAGTTTACTAGCGGGGGGCCTCACAGATACGCAGTATTTT.

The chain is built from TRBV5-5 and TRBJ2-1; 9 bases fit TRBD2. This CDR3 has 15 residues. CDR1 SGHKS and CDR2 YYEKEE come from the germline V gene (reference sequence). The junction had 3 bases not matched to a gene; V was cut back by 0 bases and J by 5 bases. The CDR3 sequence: CASSLGLADHNEQFF. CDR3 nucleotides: TGTGCCAGCAGCTTGGGACTAGCGGACCACAATGAGCAGTTCTTC.

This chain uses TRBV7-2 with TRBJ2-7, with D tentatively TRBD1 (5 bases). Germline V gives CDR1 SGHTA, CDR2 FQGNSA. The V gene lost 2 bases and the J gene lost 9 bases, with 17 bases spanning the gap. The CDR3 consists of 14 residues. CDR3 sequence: CASSLSSGQGAQYF. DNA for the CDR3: TGTGCCAGCAGCTTAAGCTCTGGACAAGGGGCGCAGTACTTC.

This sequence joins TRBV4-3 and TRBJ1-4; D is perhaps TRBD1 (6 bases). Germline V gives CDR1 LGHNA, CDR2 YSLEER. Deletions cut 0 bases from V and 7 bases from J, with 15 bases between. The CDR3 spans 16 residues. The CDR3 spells CASSQDLQGMGEKLFF. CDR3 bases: TGCGCCAGCAGCCAAGACCTACAGGGAATGGGTGAAAAACTGTTTTTT.

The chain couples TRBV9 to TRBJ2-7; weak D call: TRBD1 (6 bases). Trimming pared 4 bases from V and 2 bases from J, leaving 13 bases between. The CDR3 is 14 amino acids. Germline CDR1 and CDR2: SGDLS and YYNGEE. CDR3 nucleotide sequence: TGTGCCAGCAGCTTGGACCAGGGGCCCTACGAGCAGTACTTC. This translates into CASSLDQGPYEQYF.

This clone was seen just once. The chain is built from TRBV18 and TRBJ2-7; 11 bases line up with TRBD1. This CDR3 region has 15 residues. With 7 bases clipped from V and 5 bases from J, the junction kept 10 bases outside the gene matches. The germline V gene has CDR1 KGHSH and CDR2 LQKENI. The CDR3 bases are TGTGCCAGCTTAACCACCGGGACAGGGGGAGACGAGCAGTACTTC. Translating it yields CASLTTGTGGDEQYF.

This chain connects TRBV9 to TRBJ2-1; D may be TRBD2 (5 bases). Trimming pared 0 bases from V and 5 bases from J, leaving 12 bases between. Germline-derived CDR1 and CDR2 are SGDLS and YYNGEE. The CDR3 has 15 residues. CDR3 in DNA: TGTGCCAGCAGCGTAGGGCCTGCCGGGAACAATGAGCAGTTCTTC. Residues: CASSVGPAGNNEQFF.

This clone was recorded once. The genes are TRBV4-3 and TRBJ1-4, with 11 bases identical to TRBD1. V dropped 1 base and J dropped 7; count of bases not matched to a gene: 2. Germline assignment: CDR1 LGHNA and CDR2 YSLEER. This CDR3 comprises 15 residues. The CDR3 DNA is TGCGCCAGCAGCCAAGGGACAGGGGGCGGTGAAAAACTGTTTTTT. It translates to CASSQGTGGGEKLFF.

As DNA, the CDR3 is TGCGCCAGCAGCGGGGACACAGGGTCGTCCGAGCAGTACTTC. Translating it yields CASSGDTGSSEQYF. The chain uses TRBV5-1 and TRBJ2-7; a weak D match, TRBD1 (6 bases). CDR1 SGHRS and CDR2 YFSETQ come from the germline V gene. V dropped 4 bases and J dropped 6 bases, with 17 bases sitting between them. The CDR3 is 14 amino acids.

The chain's CDR3 is CASRSGQGGSTDTQYF. In DNA form, the CDR3 reads TGCGCCAGCAGATCGGGACAGGGAGGGAGCACAGATACGCAGTATTTT. This chain joins TRBV5-1 and TRBJ2-3; 9 nucleotides agree with TRBD1. The CDR3 totals 16 residues. From germline, CDR1 is SGHRS and CDR2 YFSETQ. Trimming at V came to 5 bases and at J to 0 bases, leaving 7 bases not matched to a gene.

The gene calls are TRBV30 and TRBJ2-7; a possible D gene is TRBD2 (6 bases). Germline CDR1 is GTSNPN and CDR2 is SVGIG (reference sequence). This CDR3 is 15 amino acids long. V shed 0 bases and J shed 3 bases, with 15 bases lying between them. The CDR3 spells CAWSVGSGDYYEQYF. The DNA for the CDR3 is TGTGCCTGGAGTGTTGGTAGCGGTGATTACTACGAGCAGTACTTC.

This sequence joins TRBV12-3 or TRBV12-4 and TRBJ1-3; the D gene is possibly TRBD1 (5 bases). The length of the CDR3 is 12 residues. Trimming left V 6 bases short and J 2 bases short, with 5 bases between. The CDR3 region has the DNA TGTGCCAGCAGCAGGGCTGGAAACACCATATATTTT. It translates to CASSRAGNTIYF.

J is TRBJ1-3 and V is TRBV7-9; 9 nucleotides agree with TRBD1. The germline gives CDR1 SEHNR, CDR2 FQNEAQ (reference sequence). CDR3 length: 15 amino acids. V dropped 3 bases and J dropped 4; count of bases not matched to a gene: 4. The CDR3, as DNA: TGTGCCAGCAGCTTCGGGACAGGGCGGGGAAACACCATATATTTT. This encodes CASSFGTGRGNTIYF.

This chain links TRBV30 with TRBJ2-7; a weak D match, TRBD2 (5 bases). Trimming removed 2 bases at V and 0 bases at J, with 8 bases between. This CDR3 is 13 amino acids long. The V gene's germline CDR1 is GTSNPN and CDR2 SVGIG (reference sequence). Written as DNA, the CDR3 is TGTGCCTGGAGTTACGGGGTCTCCTACGAGCAGTACTTC. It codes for CAWSYGVSYEQYF.

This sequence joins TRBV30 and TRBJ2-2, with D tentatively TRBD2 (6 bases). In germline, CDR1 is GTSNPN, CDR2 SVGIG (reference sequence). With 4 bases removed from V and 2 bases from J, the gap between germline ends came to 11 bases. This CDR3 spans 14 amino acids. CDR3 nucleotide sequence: TGTGCCTGGAAGGGCGGGATAAACACCGGGGAGCTGTTTTTT. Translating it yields CAWKGGINTGELFF.

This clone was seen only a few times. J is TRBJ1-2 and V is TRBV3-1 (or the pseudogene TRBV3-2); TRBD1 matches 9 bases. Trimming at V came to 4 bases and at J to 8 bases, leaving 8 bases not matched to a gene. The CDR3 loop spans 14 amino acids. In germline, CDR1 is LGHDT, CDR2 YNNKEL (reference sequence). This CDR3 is CASSLPRGQGGYTF. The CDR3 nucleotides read TGTGCCAGCAGCCTACCTCGCGGACAGGGGGGCTACACCTTC.

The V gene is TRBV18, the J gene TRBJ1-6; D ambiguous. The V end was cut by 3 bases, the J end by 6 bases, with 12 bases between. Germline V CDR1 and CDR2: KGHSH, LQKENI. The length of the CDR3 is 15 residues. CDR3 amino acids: CASSPGSSRNSPLHF. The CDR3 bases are TGTGCCAGCTCACCGGGGAGCTCTCGTAATTCACCCCTCCACTTT.